Following are 18 T cell receptor beta chains from one sample sequenced in a study of tumor and adjacent non-tumor tissue in lung cancer. Three rounds of nested PCR, following a modified ARM-PCR protocol, produced the TCRbeta library. TCRdb used MiXCR to reprocess the multiplex PCR reads, holding one entry per CDR3 protein. The repertoire holds 47,000 or so distinct CDR3 sequences, with 64% as singletons. No cell sorting was done before RNA was extracted from the tissue. Distant lung tissue was collected more than 3 cm away from the tumor edge. The sequencing input was distant non-tumor lung tissue. All receptors derive from a woman in her 70s with non-small cell lung cancer.

By proportion, this clonotype is medium-sized. CDR3 DNA sequence: TGTGCCAGCAGCCGGGACACGGTAATATACGAGCAGTACTTC. It specifies CASSRDTVIYEQYF. The V and J genes are TRBV6-1 and TRBJ2-7, with D possibly TRBD1 on 6 matching bases. The germline gives CDR1 MNHNS, CDR2 SASEGT. This CDR3 has 14 amino acids. The V end was cut by 6 bases, the J end by 4 bases, with 16 bases between.

A remark on this clonotype: One end of the junction fails to match germline, which may point to a read error. CDR3 sequence reads: CSVPGQGRYEQYF. DNA for the CDR3: TGCAGCGTGCCCGGACAGGGACGCTACGAGCAGTATTTC. This chain connects TRBV29-1 to TRBJ2-7; 8 positions match TRBD1. The length of the CDR3 is 13 residues. Germline loops: CDR1 SQVTM, CDR2 ANQGSEA.

The J gene is TRBJ2-1, the V gene TRBV20-1; 10 nucleotides match TRBD2. The V gene end was trimmed by 7 bases and the J gene end by 0 bases; junction bases not matched to a gene: 15. The length of the CDR3 is 18 residues. The germline V gene encodes CDR1 DFQATT and CDR2 SNEGSKA (reference sequence). The CDR3, as DNA: TGCAGTGTTAGTGCTAGCGGGAGCTTCGACAGCTCCTACAATGAGCAGTTCTTC. As protein: CSVSASGSFDSSYNEQFF.

As concerns this clonotype: Its ends do not fully match the called genes, so a read error is possible. The V gene is TRBV5-4, the J gene TRBJ2-5; 7 positions match TRBD2. The length of the CDR3 is 13 residues. The V gene's germline CDR1 is SGHNT and CDR2 YYREEE (reference sequence). DNA of the CDR3: TGTGCCAGCAGCGGGGCGGGAGAAGGGACCCAGCACTTC. Translating gives CASSGAGEGTQHF.

Points on this clonotype: Its ends do not fully match the called genes, so a read error is possible. The chain combines TRBV4-3 with TRBJ2-3, with D perhaps TRBD1 (6 bases). The CDR3 spans 15 residues. CDR1 is LGHNA, CDR2 YSLEER, per germline. The CDR3 loop reads CASSHETGSTDTQYF. The CDR3 DNA reads TGTGCCAGCAGCCACGAGACAGGTAGCACAGATACGCAGTATTTT.

Worth noting for this clonotype: A much larger clone lies one base from this, so it may be a read error. The rearrangement links TRBV14 to TRBJ2-3; tentative D call: TRBD2 (5 bases). Germline V gene sequence: CDR1 SGHDN, CDR2 FVKESK. This CDR3 is built from 16 residues. The CDR3 sequence: CASSQVVVGNTDMQYF. The CDR3 DNA follows: TGTGCCAGCAGCCAAGTAGTTGTCGGGAACACAGATATGCAGTATTTT.

The V call is TRBV11-2, the J call TRBJ2-1; tentatively, D is TRBD2 (7 bases). Trimming took off 2 bases at V and 13 bases at J, with 21 bases between the two ends. This CDR3 has 15 amino acids. Germline loops: CDR1 SGHAT, CDR2 FQNNGV. CDR3 loop: CASSLRTRLGAEQFF. In DNA form, the CDR3 reads TGTGCCAGCAGCTTACGGACTAGACTGGGGGCCGAACAGTTCTTC.

This clonotype has a count of ten or more. J is TRBJ2-1 and V is TRBV10-3; no reliable D call. The CDR3 has 13 residues. Trimming pared 2 bases from V and 6 bases from J, leaving 8 bases between. Germline values: CDR1 ENHRY, CDR2 SYGVKD. CDR3 sequence: CAISEGLGNEQFF. CDR3 nucleotide sequence: TGTGCCATCAGTGAGGGTCTAGGCAATGAGCAGTTCTTC.

This clonotype was picked up one time. It is likely a read error, because the conserved phenylalanine at the end of the CDR3 is missing. V gene TRBV6-5 combines with J gene TRBJ1-1, with 9 bases matching TRBD1. Per germline, CDR1 MNHEY and CDR2 SVGAGI. There are 15 residues in the CDR3. CDR3 DNA sequence: TGTGCCACCAGTTCACAGGGGGCTATTAGGACTGAAGCTTTCCTT. This codes for CATSSQGAIRTEAFL.

As concerns this clonotype: A clone one base away is much larger, so this may be a read error. The rearrangement joins TRBV25-1 to TRBJ2-1, with a weak D call TRBD2 (5 bases). Germline V lookup: CDR1 MGHDK, CDR2 SYGVNS. Trimming stripped 5 bases from V and 0 bases from J, with 11 bases between. This CDR3 region has 15 residues. CDR3 DNA: TGTGCCAGCAGTCCTAGCCCGACCTCCTACAATGAGCAGTTCTTC. Its translation is CASSPSPTSYNEQFF. Full variable domain (remainder filled in from reference TRBV25-1 and TRBJ2-1): EADIYQTPRYLVIGTGKKITLECSQTMGHDKMYWYQQDPGMELHLIHYSYGVNSTEKGDLSSESTVSRIRTEHFPLTLESARPSHTSQYLCASSPSPTSYNEQFFGPGTRLTVL.

Notes on this clonotype: A much larger clonotype is one base distant, so this may be a read error. The conserved phenylalanine or tryptophan is not found at the CDR3 terminus, so this likely reflects a read error. This chain joins TRBV5-4 and TRBJ2-1; D remains unclear. The CDR3 runs 15 residues. The V gene lost 1 base and the J gene lost 3 bases, with 11 bases spanning the gap. From germline, CDR1 is SGHNT and CDR2 YYREEE (reference sequence). The CDR3 DNA sequence: TGTGCCAGCAGCTTGCCGGGCCTCAACTACAATGAGCAGTTCCTC. This codes for CASSLPGLNYNEQFL.

To note about this clonotype: The junction departs from the called germline gene at one end, perhaps through a read error. The chain recombines TRBV12-3 or TRBV12-4 with TRBJ2-3; possible D gene TRBD2, 5 bases. This CDR3 contains 17 residues. CDR3 in amino acids: CASRLASYISSTDTQYF. In DNA form, the CDR3 reads TGTGCCAGCAGATTAGCGTCCTATATCTCTAGCACAGATACGCAGTATTTT.

The chain is built from TRBV6-1 and TRBJ1-1; D might be TRBD1 (5 bases). Trimming pared 4 bases from V and 7 bases from J, leaving 13 bases between. The CDR3 covers 13 residues. Germline lookup yields CDR1 MNHNS and CDR2 SASEGT. Here the CDR3 DNA reads TGTGCCAGCAGTGTGACAGAGGTTGTTGAAGCTTTCTTT. Its translation is CASSVTEVVEAFF.

Note on this clonotype: The junction does not match germline at one end; this may be a read error. The chain employs TRBV4-2 and TRBJ2-7; D unclear. Per germline, CDR1 LGHNA and CDR2 YNFKEQ. The CDR3 is made up of 11 amino acids. The CDR3 nucleotides are TGTGCTAGCAGCCAAGAAGACGAGAAGTACTTC. As protein: CASSQEDEKYF.

A note on this clonotype: A junction end diverges from the germline sequence, so it may reflect a read error. The chain employs TRBV29-1 and TRBJ2-1; TRBD1 aligns across 8 bases. The V gene's germline CDR1 is SQVTM and CDR2 ANQGSEA. This CDR3 has 14 residues. CDR3: CSVNLGQGRNGQIF. The CDR3 bases are TGCAGCGTTAATCTCGGACAGGGAAGAAATGGGCAGATCTTC.

This clonotype occurred a few times. The rearrangement links TRBV24-1 to TRBJ2-1; D assignment may be TRBD1 or TRBD2 (5 bases each). In germline, CDR1 is KGHDR, CDR2 SFDVKD. Deletions cut 1 base from V and 10 bases from J, with 22 bases between. The CDR3 spans 17 residues. The CDR3 spells CATSDFTSGLGGDEQFF. CDR3 in DNA: TGTGCCACCAGTGATTTTACTTCGGGGCTAGGTGGAGACGAGCAGTTCTTC.

This clonotype was recorded many times. The CDR3 loop is CASSQVAKGETQYF. CDR3 coding DNA: TGCGCCAGCAGCCAAGTAGCAAAGGGTGAGACCCAGTACTTC. The V and J genes are TRBV4-1 and TRBJ2-5; D gene uncertain. V lost 1 base, J lost 5 bases, and 11 bases lay in between. CDR1 is MGHRA, CDR2 YSYEKL, per germline. The CDR3 consists of 14 residues.

The rearrangement links TRBV11-2 to TRBJ2-1, with 8 bases that match TRBD2. The CDR3 runs to 15 residues. With V trimmed by 1 base and J by 10 bases, 9 bases remained unmatched. The germline V gene has CDR1 SGHAT and CDR2 FQNNGV. As DNA, the CDR3 is TGTGCCAGCAGCTTAGCAACGGGAGGGCCGCGCGAGCAGTTCTTC. It yields the protein CASSLATGGPREQFF.